The next 2 T cell receptor beta chains were all read from a single sample in a study of CXCR3-negative and CXCR3-positive naive CD8 T cells. The study's findings and limits: Hydrophobicity of TRB CDR3s was greater in CXCR3-positive naive cells than in CXCR3-negative naive cells.

The antigens for these receptors are not known. The TRB libraries of cDNA were built by UMI-labeled 5' RACE. With the 5' RACE reads reprocessed, TCRdb shows one record per CDR3 protein and no DNA. The sample has about 86,000 distinct CDR3 sequences; the top ten hold nearly 0.85%. The sample comprised naive CXCR3+ CD8+ T cells from blood. Subset given: CD45RO-CCR7+CD27+CD95- naive CD8+ T cells expressing CXCR3 (TNR3+). The receptors here all came from a human donor in good health. Some clones in this sample may be carry-over from other donors' samples.

This chain connects TRBV9 to TRBJ1-2; TCRdb names TRBD1, which stays unverified in the absence of DNA. This CDR3 has 13 amino acids. CDR1 is SGDLS, CDR2 YYNGEE, per germline. CDR3 sequence: CASSGGQLHGYTF.

The CDR3: CASSGTATSYEQYF. The chain has TRBV6-2 or TRBV6-3 and TRBJ2-7; as DNA is missing, the TRBD1 call by TCRdb cannot be tested. This CDR3 region has 14 residues. CDR1 is MNHEY and CDR2 is SVGEGT in the germline V gene.